This is a list of T cell receptor beta chains from one sample in a study of cytomegalovirus exposure and HLA in healthy donors. Generated by immunoSEQ multiplex PCR, the TCRdb table keeps only in-frame clones and is missing some. The repertoire includes 150,000 or so clones, around 82% of them detected once, and under 1.1% sits in the top ten. Sample: PBMCs. These TCRs come from a man aged 25 to 40 in good health and CMV-seronegative. Both conserved end residues are part of each CDR3. The D gene is left open where the match is weak. For some rows the clone size is stated as once, few or many, or as a class when expanded; others skip it.

TGTGCCACCAGCAGAGCGGGGCTCACAGGAAGAGGGGGTGAGACCCAGTACTTC CATSRAGLTGRGGETQYF TRBJ2-5 - - TRBV15
TGTGCCAGCAGCCGAGGAAGTCAAACTGAAGCTTTCTTT CASSRGSQTEAFF TRBJ1-1 - - TRBV6-5
TGTGCCAGCAGCCCCTCGGTCTCGAACACTGAAGCTTTCTTT CASSPSVSNTEAFF TRBJ1-1 - - TRBV11-3
TGCGCCAGCAGCCGACGGACAGGGGATGAAAAACTGTTTTTT CASSRRTGDEKLFF TRBJ1-4 once TRBD1 TRBV4-3
TGTGCCAGCAGCTTAGACCTTGCTTTCAGCGGAAACAATGAGCAGTTCTTC CASSLDLAFSGNNEQFF TRBJ2-1 - - TRBV7-2
TGTGCCAGCAGTCAGCAAGTAGGGGGCAAGCAGTACTTC CASSQQVGGKQYF TRBJ2-7 - TRBD1 TRBV6-6
TGTGCCACCAGAATCGAGCGGGGGAGCACAGATACGCAGTATTTT CATRIERGSTDTQYF TRBJ2-3 once TRBD2 TRBV15
TGTGCCAGCAGTTTCACGAAACAGGGTGGTCTCACTGAAGCTTTCTTT CASSFTKQGGLTEAFF TRBJ1-1 - - TRBV28
TGCAGCACCCAGACAGGGGACACCATATATTTT CSTQTGDTIYF TRBJ1-3 few TRBD1 TRBV29-1
TGCGCCAGCAGCCACCGACCGGGACAGGGAGGGACCCAGTACTTC CASSHRPGQGGTQYF TRBJ2-5 - TRBD1 TRBV4-3
TGTGCCACCAGCAGAGAAGCGGGAGGTTACAATGAGCAGTTCTTC CATSREAGGYNEQFF TRBJ2-1 - TRBD2 TRBV15
TGTGCCAGCAGCCAAGATTTTAGCGGGGGGGCAGATACGCAGTATTTT CASSQDFSGGADTQYF TRBJ2-3 many TRBD2 TRBV4-2
TGTGCCAGCAGCTCGAACCGCGGGAAAGAGACCCAGTACTTC CASSSNRGKETQYF TRBJ2-5 - - TRBV7-2
TGTGCCAGCAGCCCTAGTGGACGGGGCGGGGAGGCCAACGTCCTGACTTTC CASSPSGRGGEANVLTF TRBJ2-6 - - TRBV13
TGCGCCAGCAGCCAACTTACAGGGGTCCACGAGCAGTACTTC CASSQLTGVHEQYF TRBJ2-7 - TRBD1 TRBV5-1
TGTGCCAGCAGGACAGGGAACACTGAAGCTTTCTTT CASRTGNTEAFF TRBJ1-1 - - TRBV6-6
TGTGCCAGCACCAACGGCCCCCAGGGTGTATCCTACGAGCAGTACTTC CASTNGPQGVSYEQYF TRBJ2-7 - - TRBV7-2
TGTGCCAGCAGTCCCGGACAGGAGACGCAGTATTTT CASSPGQETQYF TRBJ2-3 - TRBD1 TRBV28
TGTGCCTGGAGTGTACGGGGGAACACTGAAGCTTTCTTT CAWSVRGNTEAFF TRBJ1-1 - - TRBV30
TGTGCCAGCTCAGCTGGACAGGGGGCTACTAATGAAAAACTGTTTTTT CASSAGQGATNEKLFF TRBJ1-4 - TRBD1 TRBV18
TGTGCCAGCAGGTTACAGGGTCCCACAGATACGCAGTATTTT CASRLQGPTDTQYF TRBJ2-3 - - TRBV27
TGTGCCAGCAGCTTCCAGGGGAATCAAATTGAGCAGTACTTC CASSFQGNQIEQYF TRBJ2-7 - - TRBV7-9
TGTGCCAGCAGTGCGACAGGGCTACCGAATGAGCAGTTCTTC CASSATGLPNEQFF TRBJ2-1 - TRBD1 TRBV27
TGTGCCAGCAGTTACTCGGGTGGGGGGATAAGGACTGAAGCTTTCTTT CASSYSGGGIRTEAFF TRBJ1-1 - - TRBV6-5
TGTGCCAGCAGCCCCCTGGGATCGGGCGGGTTTTACGAGCAGTACTTC CASSPLGSGGFYEQYF TRBJ2-7 - - TRBV7-2
TGTGCCAGTAGTCTCTATCAGCGGGAGATTTACAATGAGCAGTTCTTC CASSLYQREIYNEQFF TRBJ2-1 - TRBD2 TRBV19
TGTGCCAGCAGTGAATCATACTATCCCACAGATACGCAGTATTTT CASSESYYPTDTQYF TRBJ2-3 - - TRBV6-1
TGCGCCAGCAGCTTGGCCTATCGTACCTACGAGCAGTACTTC CASSLAYRTYEQYF TRBJ2-7 - - TRBV5-1
TGTGCCAGCAGCGTGCAGTCCATTCAGTACTTC CASSVQSIQYF TRBJ2-4 - - TRBV5-8
TGTGCCAGCAGCTCGGGACAGGTTACCCTGAACACTGAAGCTTTCTTT CASSSGQVTLNTEAFF TRBJ1-1 - TRBD1 TRBV7-9
TGTGCCAGTAGTCCCCGCGGGGAATCCTACGAGCAGTACTTC CASSPRGESYEQYF TRBJ2-7 - - TRBV19
TGTGCCCAACAAGACCGTGGGACAGGGAACTATGGCTACACCTTC CAQQDRGTGNYGYTF TRBJ1-2 once TRBD1 TRBV30
TGTGCCAGTAGTACGGGACAGGGTATTGGCTATGGCTACACCTTC CASSTGQGIGYGYTF TRBJ1-2 - TRBD1 TRBV19
TGCGCCAGCAGCCAGACGACAGTCTCCTACGAGCAGTACTTC CASSQTTVSYEQYF TRBJ2-7 - - TRBV4-1
TGTGCCAGCAGCCATAGCGGAACAGGGGTCACTGAAGCTTTCTTT CASSHSGTGVTEAFF TRBJ1-1 once TRBD1 TRBV5-4
TGTGCCAGCAGCTTACCTCGACAGCTCTACAATGAGCAGTTCTTC CASSLPRQLYNEQFF TRBJ2-1 - - TRBV11-3
TGTGCCAGCAGCCCTGGCGAGGGAGAGACCCAGTACTTC CASSPGEGETQYF TRBJ2-5 few - TRBV5-8
TGTGCCAGTAGCAGGGGCCAAGAGACCCAGTACTTC CASSRGQETQYF TRBJ2-5 - - TRBV25-1
TGTGCCAGTAGTATAGGTAGCGGGAGGGCCCCGTGGCAGTACTTC CASSIGSGRAPWQYF TRBJ2-7 - TRBD2 TRBV19
TGTGCCAGCAGCGTAGGGGGAGCGGTGAACACTGAAGCTTTCTTT CASSVGGAVNTEAFF TRBJ1-1 - - TRBV9
TGTGCCAGCAGCTTACAGGGGTTTGGAGCTTTCTTT CASSLQGFGAFF TRBJ1-1 - TRBD1 TRBV5-6
TGCGCCAGCAGCTTACGTCCCGGGACAGGGTCTATGCAGTACTTC CASSLRPGTGSMQYF TRBJ2-7 - TRBD1 TRBV5-1
TGTGCCTGGACGACAGGGGGTGGACAGCCCCAGCATTTT CAWTTGGGQPQHF TRBJ1-5 - TRBD1 TRBV30
TGTGCCAGCAGCTTAGAAGACTACTATAATTCACCCCTCCACTTT CASSLEDYYNSPLHF TRBJ1-6 - - TRBV7-9
TGTGCCAGCAGCGGAGGAAACCCGGGAAACACCATATATTTT CASSGGNPGNTIYF TRBJ1-3 - - TRBV9